The 29 T cell receptor beta chains below all came from one sample that was sequenced in a study of shared clonotypes between healthy human individuals. The assay was immunoSEQ multiplex PCR, and TCRdb's table has in-frame clones only and misses some. The top ten clones hold roughly 17% of a sample with roughly 300,000 clones, around 86% of them seen once. Sequencing used memory CD8+ T cells sorted from blood. Subset described: CD45RO+ cells pooled with CCR7-negative TemRA cells. All receptors come from a man younger than 30 in good health.

The rearrangement uses TRBV28 and TRBJ2-5; D is possibly TRBD2 (8 bases). The CDR3 is 16 residues long. In germline, CDR1 is MDHEN, CDR2 SYDVKM. V dropped 4 bases and J dropped 5 bases, with 20 bases sitting between them. This chain's CDR3 is CASSSIAGQRRETQYF. CDR3 nucleotide sequence: TGTGCCAGCAGTTCTATAGCGGGACAGCGCCGTGAGACCCAGTACTTC.

This sequence joins TRBV7-9 and TRBJ1-2; TRBD1 matches at 9 bases. Germline lookup yields CDR1 SEHNR and CDR2 FQNEAQ (reference sequence). The CDR3 is made up of 13 amino acids. Germline trimming cut 4 bases from V and 6 bases from J; bases unmatched to any gene: 3. The CDR3 sequence: CASSWTGADGYTF. The CDR3 DNA reads TGTGCCAGCAGCTGGACAGGGGCGGATGGCTACACCTTC.

The rearrangement uses TRBV27 and TRBJ2-5, with no clear D. V shed 4 bases and J shed 4 bases, with 7 bases lying between them. This CDR3 spans 12 amino acids. Germline V gene lookup returns CDR1 MNHEY and CDR2 SMNVEV (reference sequence). The CDR3 DNA follows: TGTGCCAGCAGTTCGACCATAGAGACCCAGTACTTC. Amino acid sequence: CASSSTIETQYF.

This rearrangement joins TRBV10-2 to TRBJ2-7, with no clear D. The CDR3 runs 13 residues. The V end lost 2 bases, the J end lost 2 bases, and 7 bases lay between the germline ends. Per the germline V gene, CDR1 is WSHSY and CDR2 is SAAADI. CDR3 in DNA: TGCGCCAGCAGTGAGAGACAAACCTACGAGCAGTACTTC. Encoded protein: CASSERQTYEQYF.

As DNA, the CDR3 is TGCAGCGTTGACGACAGGGCCATATTTAACTATGGCTACACCTTC. Protein product: CSVDDRAIFNYGYTF. The V call is TRBV29-1, the J call TRBJ1-2; 7 bases agree with TRBD1. The CDR3 spans 15 residues. V was pared by 3 bases and J by 1 base, with 8 bases of the junction left unmatched. Germline CDR1 reads SQVTM; CDR2 reads ANQGSEA.

V gene TRBV28 combines with J gene TRBJ2-1; D gene uncertain. Germline CDR1 MDHEN, CDR2 SYDVKM. V was clipped by 7 bases and J by 3 bases, with 16 bases between them. CDR3 length equals 15 residues. The CDR3 is CASNSQPVNYNEQFF. The CDR3 DNA follows: TGTGCCAGCAACTCTCAACCGGTTAACTACAATGAGCAGTTCTTC.

J is TRBJ2-7 and V is TRBV27; no reliable D call. The germline CDR1 and CDR2 sequences are MNHEY and SMNVEV (reference sequence). The CDR3 runs to 12 residues. V was shortened by 10 bases and J by 0 bases, with 10 bases between the two germline ends. For the CDR3, the DNA is TGTGCCACCTGGACGGACTCCTACGAGCAGTACTTC. Protein: CATWTDSYEQYF.

DNA for the CDR3: TGTGCCAGCAGTAACAGGGCGAACACTGAAGCTTTCTTT. Protein product: CASSNRANTEAFF. The rearrangement uses TRBV7-9 and TRBJ1-1; D may be TRBD1 (6 bases). Germline V CDR1 and CDR2: SEHNR, FQNEAQ (reference sequence). The CDR3 runs to 13 residues. Trimming removed 6 bases from V and 1 base from J, with 9 bases in between.

As DNA, the CDR3 is TGCAGCGTAGTTACCTGGTCCGGGGAGCTGTTTTTT. It codes for CSVVTWSGELFF. The V gene is TRBV29-1, the J gene TRBJ2-2; D call uncertain. The CDR3 is 12 amino acids. Trimming took off 6 bases at V and 6 bases at J, with 11 bases between the two ends. Germline CDR1 is SQVTM and CDR2 is ANQGSEA.

The V gene is TRBV4-3, the J gene TRBJ2-1, with no clear D. V was cut by 1 base and J by 0 bases, with 10 bases left in between. CDR1 LGHNA and CDR2 YSLEER come from the germline V gene. The CDR3 length is 16 residues. The CDR3 nucleotides read TGCGCCAGCAGCCAAGTTGCTAGGGACTCCTACAATGAGCAGTTCTTC. Amino acid sequence: CASSQVARDSYNEQFF.

The chain couples TRBV27 to TRBJ2-7; D perhaps matches TRBD2 (6 bases). Germline V gene data show CDR1 as MNHEY and CDR2 as SMNVEV (reference sequence). V was shortened by 3 bases and J by 6 bases, with 15 bases between the two germline ends. The CDR3 sequence is 14 residues long. The CDR3 DNA is TGTGCCAGCAGTTTCTTAGGACTAATGGGCGAGCAGTACTTC. Protein: CASSFLGLMGEQYF.

The J gene is TRBJ1-2, the V gene TRBV15; tentatively, D is TRBD1 (6 bases). The germline V gene encodes CDR1 LNHNV and CDR2 YYDKDF (reference sequence). CDR3 length: 15 residues. With 3 bases removed from V and 6 bases from J, the gap between germline ends came to 17 bases. CDR3 sequence: CATSREDLGADGYTF. As DNA, the CDR3 is TGTGCCACCAGCAGGGAGGACTTGGGGGCGGATGGCTACACCTTC.

The chain carries TRBV5-1 and TRBJ2-7; D is perhaps TRBD2 (5 bases). In germline, CDR1 is SGHRS, CDR2 YFSETQ. This CDR3 is built from 15 residues. V was clipped by 0 bases and J by 3 bases, with 13 bases between them. CDR3 DNA: TGCGCCAGCAGCTTGGAGAGGGTGAGTTACTACGAGCAGTACTTC. It codes for CASSLERVSYYEQYF.

V is TRBV4-1 and J is TRBJ1-1; TRBD1 matches 11 bases. This CDR3 contains 15 residues. Germline loops: CDR1 MGHRA, CDR2 YSYEKL. The ends lost 5 bases at V and 4 bases at J; junction bases unmatched: 6. The CDR3 here is CASSETGTGGTEAFF. The CDR3 nucleotides are TGCGCCAGCAGCGAAACAGGGACAGGGGGCACTGAAGCTTTCTTT.

The rearrangement joins TRBV6-1 to TRBJ2-3; D not certain. V gave up 6 bases and J gave up 3 bases, with 7 bases separating them. The CDR3 consists of 12 residues. The germline V gene encodes CDR1 MNHNS and CDR2 SASEGT. CDR3 region: CASSPATDTQYF. The CDR3 nucleotides are TGTGCCAGCAGCCCCGCGACAGATACGCAGTATTTT.

This rearrangement joins TRBV5-1 to TRBJ2-2, with D unclear. The germline gives CDR1 SGHRS, CDR2 YFSETQ. Trimming cost V 3 bases and J 4 bases, with 4 bases left between them. The CDR3 is 12 amino acids. The CDR3 loop reads CASSSPTGELFF. DNA for the CDR3: TGCGCCAGCAGCTCGCCCACCGGGGAGCTGTTTTTT.

The rearrangement joins TRBV5-1 to TRBJ2-7; the match to TRBD1 covers 9 bases. This CDR3 comprises 16 residues. Germline V lookup: CDR1 SGHRS, CDR2 YFSETQ. V was clipped by 2 bases and J by 4 bases; unmatched bases: 10. The CDR3 DNA is TGCGCCAGCAGCTTAAACAGGGGGCACTGGTCGTACGAGCAGTACTTC. It specifies CASSLNRGHWSYEQYF.

The rearrangement uses TRBV5-1 and TRBJ1-1; D perhaps matches TRBD1 (6 bases). This CDR3 region has 13 residues. Trimming left V 2 bases short and J 5 bases short, with 10 bases between. Germline-derived CDR1 and CDR2 are SGHRS and YFSETQ. The CDR3 here is CASSLNRGTEAFF. CDR3 nucleotides: TGCGCCAGCAGCTTAAATAGGGGGACTGAAGCTTTCTTT.

The chain combines TRBV27 with TRBJ1-2; D gene ambiguous. Deletions cut 6 bases from V and 7 bases from J, with 12 bases between. This CDR3 region has 12 residues. The germline gives CDR1 MNHEY, CDR2 SMNVEV (reference sequence). The CDR3 sequence: CASRPHGGGYTF. In DNA, the CDR3 is TGTGCCAGCAGACCACACGGAGGTGGCTACACCTTC.

The chain carries TRBV11-2 and TRBJ2-7; D might be TRBD2 (6 bases). The CDR3 consists of 15 residues. Germline assignment: CDR1 SGHAT and CDR2 FQNNGV. Trimming took 4 bases from V and 5 from J, leaving 18 bases between them. The CDR3 here is CASSSGLGPFNEQYF. The CDR3 nucleotides are TGTGCCAGCAGCTCGGGACTCGGGCCTTTCAACGAGCAGTACTTC.

As to this clone: A far larger clone is just one base off, so this is likely a read error. The V call is TRBV4-1, the J call TRBJ2-7; 7 positions match TRBD2. CDR1 and CDR2 (germline): MGHRA, YSYEKL. V lost 8 bases and J lost 0; bases outside the gene matches: 16. The CDR3 is 17 residues long. Here the CDR3 reads CASGPSSLGGSSYEQYF. In DNA, the CDR3 is TGCGCCAGCGGCCCGTCCTCGCTGGGGGGGAGCTCCTACGAGCAGTACTTC.

The chain recombines TRBV30 with TRBJ1-1; D remains ambiguous. Per germline, CDR1 GTSNPN and CDR2 SVGIG (reference sequence). The V end was cut by 1 base, the J end by 1 base, with 7 bases between. The CDR3 contains 13 residues. CDR3 amino acids: CAWSAGKNTEAFF. CDR3 bases: TGTGCCTGGAGTGCGGGTAAGAACACTGAAGCTTTCTTT.

A remark on this clone: Germline and junction disagree at one end, which may indicate a read error. The chain carries TRBV27 and TRBJ1-5; 8 bases align to TRBD1. Germline V lookup: CDR1 MNHEY, CDR2 SMNVEV (reference sequence). The CDR3 runs 15 residues. The CDR3 region has the DNA TGTGCCAGCAGTCCGACAGGGGAGTCCTATCAGGCCCAGCATTTT. Translating it yields CASSPTGESYQAQHF.

The J gene is TRBJ1-1, the V gene TRBV2; no clear D. The CDR3 extends over 15 amino acids. The V end lost 3 bases, the J end lost 0 bases, and 11 bases lay between the germline ends. Germline CDR1 and CDR2: SNHLY and FYNNEI. In nucleotides, the CDR3 is TGTGCCAGCAGTGATTCACGAACGGTGAACACTGAAGCTTTCTTT. Translation: CASSDSRTVNTEAFF.

V is TRBV29-1 and J is TRBJ2-4; no reliable D call. Germline lookup yields CDR1 SQVTM and CDR2 ANQGSEA. The CDR3 extends over 13 amino acids. Trimming pared 4 bases from V and 0 bases from J, leaving 7 bases between. CDR3 DNA: TGCAGCGTTGTATCCGAAGCCAAAAACATTCAGTACTTC. It is translated as CSVVSEAKNIQYF.

The chain uses TRBV27 and TRBJ2-5; 7 bases map to TRBD1. The ends lost 5 bases at V and 2 bases at J; junction bases unmatched: 5. This CDR3 region has 14 residues. The germline CDR1 and CDR2 sequences are MNHEY and SMNVEV (reference sequence). CDR3 sequence (DNA): TGTGCCAGCAGTCAACAGGGACAGCAAGAGACCCAGTACTTC. This translates into CASSQQGQQETQYF.

The chain uses TRBV6-5 and TRBJ1-2, with 8 bases identical to TRBD1. CDR1 and CDR2 (germline): MNHEY, SVGAGI. V lost 5 bases, J lost 3 bases, and 5 bases stayed unmatched. The CDR3 loop spans 14 amino acids. The CDR3 loop reads CASSHPTGDYGYTF. In nucleotides, the CDR3 is TGTGCCAGCAGTCACCCGACAGGGGACTATGGCTACACCTTC.

This clone was seen once. The chain links TRBV4-1 to TRBJ1-2; 9 positions agree with TRBD1. The CDR3 has 15 amino acids. CDR1 is MGHRA, CDR2 YSYEKL, per germline. V was clipped by 2 bases and J by 5 bases; unmatched bases: 6. DNA for the CDR3: TGCGCCAGCAGCCAACCGACAGGGGGAGTATATGGCTACACCTTC. This sequence encodes CASSQPTGGVYGYTF.

This clone was observed once. This chain connects TRBV9 to TRBJ2-1; D may be TRBD2 (5 bases). Trimming took off 2 bases at V and 8 bases at J, with 14 bases between the two ends. Germline CDR1 reads SGDLS; CDR2 reads YYNGEE. This CDR3 has 14 amino acids. CDR3 sequence reads: CASSVGSGIDEQFF. For the CDR3, the DNA is TGTGCCAGCAGCGTCGGATCGGGAATCGATGAGCAGTTCTTC.